Included here is one T cell receptor (beta chain) sequence, with context. Its antigen is undetermined. Measured with immunoSEQ multiplex PCR; TCRdb has only the in-frame clones, and not every one. The sample yields approximately 140,000 clones, 80% to 95% seen once. These data originate in a study of T cell responses to AZD1222 COVID-19 vaccine. CDR1 is LGHDT, CDR2 YNNKEL, per germline (reference sequence). J gave up 4 bases and V 2 bases, and 5 bases lay outside the gene matches. The CDR3 consists of 15 residues. Whole-study findings and limits: A rise in Spike-specific TCR breadth and depth followed two AZD1222 doses. Clonal diversity was possibly underestimated, and the donors were mostly white British, with more females.

This sequence was found in an adult who received the AZD1222 COVID-19 vaccine. The rearrangement links TRBV3-1 (or the pseudogene TRBV3-2) to TRBJ2-7; 10 nucleotides line up with TRBD1. The sample here was peripheral blood, taken 28 days after the second AZD1222 dose. The CDR3 bases are TGTGCCAGCAGCCAAACCGGGACAGGGGTTTACGAGCAGTACTTC. Its translation: CASSQTGTGVYEQYF.